This T cell receptor beta chain was sequenced during a study of T cell repertoires in cytomegalovirus infection. The CDR3 runs to 13 residues. Germline CDR1 and CDR2: LGHNT and FRNRAP. V was cut by 4 bases and J by 3 bases, with 7 bases left in between. Study-wide results and caveats: Cumulative public TCR beta family frequency identified carriers of CMV plus the relevant HLA.

As for this clonotype: No antigen is known for it.

TCRdb reprocessed the reads via MiXCR and lists one record per CDR3 protein. The sample includes fewer than 1,000,000 distinct CDR3 sequences, around 32% seen only once; the top ten take roughly 13%. The gene calls are TRBV12-5 and TRBJ1-5; D not certain. Sequencing was performed on cultured CD8+ T cells from PBMCs, taken from culture after CMV antigen stimulation. This TCR came from a human donor in good health (CMV status not recorded). Some clones in this sample may be carry-over from other donors' samples. CDR3 amino acids: CASGSGVNQPQHF. Written as DNA, the CDR3 is TGTGCTAGTGGTTCAGGCGTCAATCAGCCCCAGCATTTT.